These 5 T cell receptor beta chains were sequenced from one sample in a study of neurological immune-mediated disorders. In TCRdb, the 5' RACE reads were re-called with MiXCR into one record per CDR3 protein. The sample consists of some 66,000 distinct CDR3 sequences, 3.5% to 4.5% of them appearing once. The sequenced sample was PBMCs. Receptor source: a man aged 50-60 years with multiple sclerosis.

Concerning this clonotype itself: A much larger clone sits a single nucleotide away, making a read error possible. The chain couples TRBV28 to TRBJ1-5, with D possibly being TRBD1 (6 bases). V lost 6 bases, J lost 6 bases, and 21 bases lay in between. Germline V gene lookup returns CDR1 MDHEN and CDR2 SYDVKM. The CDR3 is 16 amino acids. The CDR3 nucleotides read TGTGCCAGCAGCCGTGGGGGCAGGGTGAAAGGTCAGCCCCAGCATTTT. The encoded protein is CASSRGGRVKGQPQHF.

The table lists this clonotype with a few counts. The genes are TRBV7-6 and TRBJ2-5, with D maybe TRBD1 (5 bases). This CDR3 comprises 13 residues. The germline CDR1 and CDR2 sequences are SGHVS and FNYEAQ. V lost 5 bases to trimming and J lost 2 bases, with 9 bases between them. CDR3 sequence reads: CASSPTVQETQYF. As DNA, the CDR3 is TGTGCCAGCAGCCCGACAGTTCAAGAGACCCAGTACTTC.

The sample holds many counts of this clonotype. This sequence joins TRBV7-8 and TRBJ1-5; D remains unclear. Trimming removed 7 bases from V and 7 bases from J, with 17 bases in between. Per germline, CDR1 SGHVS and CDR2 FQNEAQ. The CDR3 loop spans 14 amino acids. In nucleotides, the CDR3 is TGTGCCAGCAACCCTATCGGACGGGAACAGCCCCAGCATTTT. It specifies CASNPIGREQPQHF.

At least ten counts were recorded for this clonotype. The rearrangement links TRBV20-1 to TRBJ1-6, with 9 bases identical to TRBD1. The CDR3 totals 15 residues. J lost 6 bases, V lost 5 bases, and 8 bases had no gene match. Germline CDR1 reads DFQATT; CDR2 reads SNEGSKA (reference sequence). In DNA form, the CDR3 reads TGCAGTGCTTTCGCGACAGGGGGAGGTAATTCACCCCTCCACTTT. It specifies CSAFATGGGNSPLHF.

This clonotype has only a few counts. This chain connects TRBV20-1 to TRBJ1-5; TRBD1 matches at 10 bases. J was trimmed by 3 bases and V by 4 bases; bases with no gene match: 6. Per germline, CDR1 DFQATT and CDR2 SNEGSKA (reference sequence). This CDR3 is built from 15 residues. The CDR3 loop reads CSAKTGGGFNQPQHF. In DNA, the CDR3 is TGCAGTGCTAAGACAGGGGGCGGTTTCAATCAGCCCCAGCATTTT.